A selection of T cell receptor beta chains follows, all from one sample in a study of T-cell memory formation after mild COVID-19. TCRdb reanalysed the 5' RACE reads using MiXCR and keeps one entry per CDR3 protein. The sample holds 150,000 to 200,000 distinct CDR3 sequences, 25% to 40% seen once. The sequenced sample consisted of PBMCs or a T cell subset sorted from them (not recorded which). Source of these receptors: an adult woman who had mild COVID-19 (a few samples of this study predate the infection). Cell type and time point are not known. Both conserved end residues are part of each CDR3. A D gene is named only where the DNA matches it firmly. Clone size is shown for a subset of rows, as once, few, many or a class of expanded clone.

d_call clone_size j_call v_call cdr3_nt cdr3_aa
. . TRBJ1-4 TRBV12-3/TRBV12-4 TGTGCCAGCAACCGGGACACGCCCGAAAAACTGTTTTTT CASNRDTPEKLFF
. . TRBJ1-2 TRBV23-1 TGCGCCAGCCCGACAGGATGCCCTCGGGGCTATGGCTACACCTTC CASPTGCPRGYGYTF
TRBD2 . TRBJ2-7 TRBV6-5 TGTGCCAGCAGTTATCTTCCGGGACTAGCGGGATGGTACGAGCAGTACTTC CASSYLPGLAGWYEQYF
TRBD1 . TRBJ1-1 TRBV29-1 TGCAGCGGAACCCAGGGGGGCACTGAAGCTTTCTTT CSGTQGGTEAFF
TRBD1 . TRBJ1-6 TRBV5-5 TGTGCCAGCAGCTTGATTTACAGGGGGCCGGTACGGTCACCCCTCCACTTT CASSLIYRGPVRSPLHF
. . TRBJ1-3 TRBV11-2 TGTGCCAGCAGCCTAGGGACACCCGGGCCTGGAAACACCATATATTTT CASSLGTPGPGNTIYF
. . TRBJ2-2 TRBV5-1 TGCGCCAGCAGCAGCCGGGACAGCGGGCTTCTACTAGTTCCCGGGGAGCTGTTTTTT CASSSRDSGLLLVPGELFF
. . TRBJ2-3 TRBV12-3/TRBV12-4 TGTGCCAGCAGTTTAGGAGGGACGACGCAGTATTTT CASSLGGTTQYF
. . TRBJ1-2 TRBV27 TGTGCCAGCAGTCGGGGCAATGAGAACTATGGCTACACCTTC CASSRGNENYGYTF
. . TRBJ2-1 TRBV20-1 TGCAGTGCTAGGGGTGTCCAGGGAAAGGGGTCTTACAATGAGCAGTTCTTC CSARGVQGKGSYNEQFF
. few TRBJ2-1 TRBV5-1 TGCGCCAGCAGCCCCCCTCCATCCTACAATGAGCAGTTCTTC CASSPPPSYNEQFF
. . TRBJ1-1 TRBV20-1 TGCAGTGCTAGAGAGGCGGGGTACACTGAAGCTTTCTTT CSAREAGYTEAFF
. . TRBJ1-1 TRBV3-1 TGTGCCAGCAGCCCTTGGGGCTCTGAAGCTTTCTTT CASSPWGSEAFF
. . TRBJ1-1 TRBV29-1 TGCAGCGTGGGGGGAGAGACTGAAGCTTTCTTT CSVGGETEAFF
TRBD2 few TRBJ2-1 TRBV2 TGTGCCAGCAGCTCCCGGGAGGGCCTGGATGAGCAGTTCTTC CASSSREGLDEQFF
. . TRBJ1-5 TRBV18 TGTGCCAGCTCACCAGCTACAGGGCGGGTAGCTCAGCCCCAGCATTTT CASSPATGRVAQPQHF
. . TRBJ1-2 TRBV21-1 TGTGCCAGCAGCGCCCCCGGGACAGGGGATAACTATGGCTACACCTTC CASSAPGTGDNYGYTF
. . TRBJ2-3 TRBV7-2 TGTGCCAGCAGTCCTTTCCTTGGGACAGATACGCAGTATTTT CASSPFLGTDTQYF
. . TRBJ1-3 TRBV7-2 TGTGCCAGCAGCACCGGGACCTCTGGAAACACCATATATTTT CASSTGTSGNTIYF
TRBD1 few TRBJ2-4 TRBV7-8 TGTGCCAGCAGCTTTTTTGGGCGGCTCCGGGACAGCTTCAAAAACATTCAGTACTTC CASSFFGRLRDSFKNIQYF
. . TRBJ1-5 TRBV20-1 TGCAGTGCTAGAATCGGACTTAATAGCAATCAGCCCCAGCATTTT CSARIGLNSNQPQHF
TRBD2 . TRBJ2-1 TRBV4-1 TGCGCCAGCAGCCAAGCCCAGCGGGGGGGCCGGGAGCAGTTCTTC CASSQAQRGGREQFF
. few TRBJ1-3 TRBV19 TGTGCCAGTGTTCGCTTTTCTGGAAACACCATATATTTT CASVRFSGNTIYF
. few TRBJ1-6 TRBV30 TGTGCCTGGAGCACGGAGGGAAATTCACCCCTCCACTTT CAWSTEGNSPLHF
. . TRBJ2-7 TRBV6-5 TGTGCCAGCAGTTACTCGGCAGGGCCCGAGCAGTACTTC CASSYSAGPEQYF
. . TRBJ1-5 TRBV4-1 TGCGCCAGCAGCCAAGTGGCTAATGAGCAGCCCCAGCATTTT CASSQVANEQPQHF
. few TRBJ1-3 TRBV7-2 TGTGCCAGCACCCCGCGGGGCAGAGGAAACACCATATATTTT CASTPRGRGNTIYF
. few TRBJ2-7 TRBV7-9 TGTGCCAGCAGCTTCGGCGGAATCTCCTACGAGCAGTACTTC CASSFGGISYEQYF
TRBD1 . TRBJ2-1 TRBV4-3 TGCGCCAGCAGCCAGAGGACAGGGAGCTCCTACAATGAGCAGTTCTTC CASSQRTGSSYNEQFF
TRBD1 . TRBJ1-1 TRBV20-1 TGCAGTGCTAAGGGGACAGGGGGCGCGGACACTGAAGCTTTCTTT CSAKGTGGADTEAFF
TRBD1 few TRBJ2-7 TRBV3-1 TGTGCCAGCAGCCATCGAGGGGGCCCATACGAGCAGTACTTC CASSHRGGPYEQYF
. . TRBJ2-2 TRBV19 TGTGCCAGTAGTAGGTGGGACGGGGAGCTGTTTTTT CASSRWDGELFF
. . TRBJ2-7 TRBV7-4 TGTGCCAGCAGCTCCTGGTGGGCTCACTCCTACGAGCAGTACTTC CASSSWWAHSYEQYF
. . TRBJ2-7 TRBV5-1 TGCGCCAGCAGCCTTCTTGAGGGGGGCTACGAGCAGTACTTC CASSLLEGGYEQYF
. . TRBJ1-1 TRBV12-3/TRBV12-4 TGTGCCAGCAGTTCCCGGGAAAAAGCTTTCTTT CASSSREKAFF
TRBD2 . TRBJ2-1 TRBV9 TGTGCCAGCAGCGTAACTAGCGGCTCCTACAATGAGCAGTTCTTC CASSVTSGSYNEQFF
. . TRBJ1-1 TRBV7-2 TGTGCCAGCAGCTTAGCGGGCCTAGACAGAAGTTTTATGAACACTGAAGCTTTCTTT CASSLAGLDRSFMNTEAFF
. . TRBJ1-2 TRBV7-8 TGTGCCAGCAGCTTACTGGGGGAATATGGCTACACCTTC CASSLLGEYGYTF
TRBD1 . TRBJ2-5 TRBV11-2 TGTGCCAGCAGCGAGTGGCGGACAGGGGCGTCCCAGTACTTC CASSEWRTGASQYF
. . TRBJ1-2 TRBV7-9 TGTGCCAGCAGCTTAGGGGGAGCCGGAAGCCGGGGCTACACCTTC CASSLGGAGSRGYTF
. . TRBJ1-1 TRBV6-5 TGTGCCAGCAGTTACTATGGTGAAGCTTTCTTT CASSYYGEAFF
. . TRBJ2-7 TRBV7-9 TGTGCCAGCAGCTTTACTACCTCCTACGAGCAGTACTTC CASSFTTSYEQYF
. . TRBJ2-3 TRBV24-1 TGTGCCACCAGTAGGGCCACCCGGGGCACAGATACGCAGTATTTT CATSRATRGTDTQYF
. few TRBJ2-7 TRBV5-1 TGCGCCAGCAGCTTTAGATCGACGCGGCCGAGGGGCGAGCAGTACTTC CASSFRSTRPRGEQYF
. few TRBJ2-7 TRBV12-5 TGTGCTAGTGGTCCCTGGCACGAGCAGTACTTC CASGPWHEQYF
. few TRBJ2-1 TRBV4-1 TGCGCCAGCAGCCAAGATTCTGGCAGCGACAATGAGCAGTTCTTC CASSQDSGSDNEQFF
TRBD2 . TRBJ2-7 TRBV27 TGTGCCAGCAGGACTAGCGGAACGGGAGAGCAGTACTTC CASRTSGTGEQYF
. . TRBJ1-1 TRBV20-1 TGCAGTGCTCCCGATGGGGGGACAATGAACACTGAAGCTTTCTTT CSAPDGGTMNTEAFF
TRBD1 . TRBJ2-7 TRBV7-9 TGTGCCAGCAGCTTAGGAACAGGGGAATTTACCTACGAGCAGTACTTC CASSLGTGEFTYEQYF
TRBD1 . TRBJ1-1 TRBV20-1 TGCAGTGCTAAACAGGGGGCACGGACTGAAGCTTTCTTT CSAKQGARTEAFF